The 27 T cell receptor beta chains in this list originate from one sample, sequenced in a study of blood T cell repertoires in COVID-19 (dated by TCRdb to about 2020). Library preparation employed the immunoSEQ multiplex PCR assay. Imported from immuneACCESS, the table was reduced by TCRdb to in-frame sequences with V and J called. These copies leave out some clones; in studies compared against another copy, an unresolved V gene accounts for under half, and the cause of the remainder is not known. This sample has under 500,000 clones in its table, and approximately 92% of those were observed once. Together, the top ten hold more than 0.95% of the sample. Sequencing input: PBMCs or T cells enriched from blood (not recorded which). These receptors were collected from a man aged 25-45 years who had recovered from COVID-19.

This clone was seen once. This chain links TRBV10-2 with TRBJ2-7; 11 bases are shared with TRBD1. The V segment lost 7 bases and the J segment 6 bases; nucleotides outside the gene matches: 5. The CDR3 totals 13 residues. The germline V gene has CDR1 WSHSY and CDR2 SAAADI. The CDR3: CASTRTGGVEQYF. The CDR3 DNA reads TGCGCCAGCACCAGGACAGGGGGCGTCGAGCAGTACTTC.

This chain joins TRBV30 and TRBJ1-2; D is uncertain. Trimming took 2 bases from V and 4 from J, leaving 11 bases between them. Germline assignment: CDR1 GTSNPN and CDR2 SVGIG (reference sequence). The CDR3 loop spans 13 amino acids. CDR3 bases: TGTGCCTGGAGTACTCAAATCGGCTATGGCTACACCTTC. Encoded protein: CAWSTQIGYGYTF.

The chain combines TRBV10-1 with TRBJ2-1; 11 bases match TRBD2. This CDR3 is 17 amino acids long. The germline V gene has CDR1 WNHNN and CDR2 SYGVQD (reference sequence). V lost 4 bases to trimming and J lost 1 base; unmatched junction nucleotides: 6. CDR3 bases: TGCGCCAGCAGTGGTTATAGCGGGAGGGTATCCTACAATGAGCAGTTCTTC. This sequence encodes CASSGYSGRVSYNEQFF.

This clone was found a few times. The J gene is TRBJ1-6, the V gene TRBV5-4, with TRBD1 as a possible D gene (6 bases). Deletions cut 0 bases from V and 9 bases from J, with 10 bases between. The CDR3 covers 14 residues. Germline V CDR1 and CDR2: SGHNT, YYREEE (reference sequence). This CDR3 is CASSLGGLSSPLHF. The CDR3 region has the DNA TGTGCCAGCAGCTTGGGGGGGCTTAGTTCACCCCTCCACTTT.

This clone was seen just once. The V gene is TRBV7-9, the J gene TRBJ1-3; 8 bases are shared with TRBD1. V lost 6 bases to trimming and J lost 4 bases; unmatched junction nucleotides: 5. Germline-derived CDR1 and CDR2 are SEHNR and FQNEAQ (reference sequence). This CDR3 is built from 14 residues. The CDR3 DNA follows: TGTGCCAGCAGGCGGACAGGGTTAGGAAACACCATATATTTT. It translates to CASRRTGLGNTIYF.

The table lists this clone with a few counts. This CDR3 is CASSPWWLAIPYEQYF. The CDR3 DNA follows: TGTGCCAGCAGTCCGTGGTGGCTAGCCATACCCTACGAGCAGTACTTC. V is TRBV6-2 or TRBV6-3 and J is TRBJ2-7, with D perhaps matching TRBD2 (5 bases). The CDR3 is 16 residues long. V gave up 5 bases and J gave up 2 bases, with 19 bases separating them. Germline CDR1 MNHEY, CDR2 SVGEGT.

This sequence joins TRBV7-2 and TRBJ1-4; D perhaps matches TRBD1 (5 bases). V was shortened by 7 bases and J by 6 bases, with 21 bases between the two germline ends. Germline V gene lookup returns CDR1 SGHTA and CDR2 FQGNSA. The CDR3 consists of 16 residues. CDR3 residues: CASTADLTGDHEKLFF. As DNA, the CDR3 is TGTGCCAGCACCGCCGACCTCACGGGGGACCATGAAAAACTGTTTTTT.

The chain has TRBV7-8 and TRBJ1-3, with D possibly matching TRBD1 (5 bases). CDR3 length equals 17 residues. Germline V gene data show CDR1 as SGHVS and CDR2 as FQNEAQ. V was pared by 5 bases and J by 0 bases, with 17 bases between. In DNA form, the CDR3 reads TGTGCCAGCAGCACCTCCCAACCGGGGGGCTCTGGAAACACCATATATTTT. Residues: CASSTSQPGGSGNTIYF.

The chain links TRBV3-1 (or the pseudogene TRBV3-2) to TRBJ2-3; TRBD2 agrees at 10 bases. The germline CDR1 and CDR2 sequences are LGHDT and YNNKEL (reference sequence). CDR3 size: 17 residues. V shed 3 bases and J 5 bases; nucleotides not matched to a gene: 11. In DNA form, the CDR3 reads TGTGCCAGCAGCCAGAATCTCCCCGGGACTAGCGTAGATACGCAGTATTTT. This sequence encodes CASSQNLPGTSVDTQYF.

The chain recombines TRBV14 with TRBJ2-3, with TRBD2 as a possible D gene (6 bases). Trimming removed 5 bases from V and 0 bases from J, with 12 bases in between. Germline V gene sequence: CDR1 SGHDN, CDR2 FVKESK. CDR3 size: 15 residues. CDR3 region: CASSYDGRSTDTQYF. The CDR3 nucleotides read TGTGCCAGCAGCTACGATGGGAGGAGCACAGATACGCAGTATTTT.

The CDR3 DNA sequence: TGTGCCAGCAGCTTGTACCAGGGTGCCACTGAAGCTTTCTTT. Protein: CASSLYQGATEAFF. This chain links TRBV7-9 with TRBJ1-1; perhaps TRBD1 as D (5 bases). The CDR3 spans 14 residues. The V end was cut by 3 bases, the J end by 4 bases, with 12 bases between. Germline CDR1 reads SEHNR; CDR2 reads FQNEAQ (reference sequence).

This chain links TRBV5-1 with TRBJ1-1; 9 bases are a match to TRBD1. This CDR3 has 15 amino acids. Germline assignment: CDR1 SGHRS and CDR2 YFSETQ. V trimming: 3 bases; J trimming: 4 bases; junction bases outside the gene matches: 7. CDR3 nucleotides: TGCGCCAGCAGCTCAGCCGGGACAGGGCGCACTGAAGCTTTCTTT. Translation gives CASSSAGTGRTEAFF.

The CDR3: CASSSIAGTTDTQYF. In nucleotides, the CDR3 is TGTGCCAGCAGCTCGATAGCGGGGACCACAGATACGCAGTATTTT. The rearrangement uses TRBV7-9 and TRBJ2-3; 8 positions match TRBD2. This CDR3 spans 15 amino acids. J was trimmed by 2 bases and V by 4 bases; bases with no gene match: 5. Germline-derived CDR1 and CDR2 are SEHNR and FQNEAQ (reference sequence).

The CDR3 DNA reads as TGTGCCAGCAGTTCCCCACCCCGGGATCTAACTTCACCCCTCCACTTT. It is translated as CASSSPPRDLTSPLHF. V is TRBV28 and J is TRBJ1-6; D unclear. V shed 4 bases and J shed 9 bases, with 19 bases lying between them. Germline V gene sequence: CDR1 MDHEN, CDR2 SYDVKM. This CDR3 is 16 amino acids long. The entire variable domain, with the rest obtained from reference TRBV28 and TRBJ1-6, is as follows: DVKVTQSSRYLVKRTGEKVFLECVQDMDHENMFWYRQDPGLGLRLIYFSYDVKMKEKGDIPEGYSVSREKKERFSLILESASTNQTSMYLCASSSPPRDLTSPLHFGNGTRLTVT.

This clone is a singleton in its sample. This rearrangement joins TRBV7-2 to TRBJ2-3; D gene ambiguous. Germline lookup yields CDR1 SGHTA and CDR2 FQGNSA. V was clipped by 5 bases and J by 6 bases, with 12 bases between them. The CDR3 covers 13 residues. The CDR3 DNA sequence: TGTGCCAGCAGCCCCTCTAGGTTGGATACGCAGTATTTT. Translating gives CASSPSRLDTQYF.

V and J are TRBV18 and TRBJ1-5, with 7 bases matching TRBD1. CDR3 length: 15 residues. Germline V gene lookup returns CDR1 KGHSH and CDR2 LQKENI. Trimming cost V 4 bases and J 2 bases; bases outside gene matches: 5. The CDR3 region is CASSQGASGNQPQHF. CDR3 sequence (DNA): TGTGCCAGCTCACAGGGGGCGAGCGGCAATCAGCCCCAGCATTTT.

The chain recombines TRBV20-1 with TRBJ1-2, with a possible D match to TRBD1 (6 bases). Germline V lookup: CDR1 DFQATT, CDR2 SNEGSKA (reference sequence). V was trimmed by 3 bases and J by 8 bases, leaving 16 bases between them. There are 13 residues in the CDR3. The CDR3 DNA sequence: TGCAGTGCTAGTGAGGGGGGTGGTTACGGCTACACCTTC. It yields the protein CSASEGGGYGYTF.

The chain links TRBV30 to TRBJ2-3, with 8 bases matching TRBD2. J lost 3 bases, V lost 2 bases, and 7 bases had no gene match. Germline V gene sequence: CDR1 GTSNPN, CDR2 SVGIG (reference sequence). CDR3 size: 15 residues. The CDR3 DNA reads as TGTGCCTGGAGTCTCGGACTAGCTGGGACAGATACGCAGTATTTT. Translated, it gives CAWSLGLAGTDTQYF.

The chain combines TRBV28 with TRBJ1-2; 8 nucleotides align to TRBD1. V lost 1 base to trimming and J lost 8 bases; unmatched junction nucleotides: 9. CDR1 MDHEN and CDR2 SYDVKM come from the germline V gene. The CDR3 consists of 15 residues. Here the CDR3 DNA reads TGTGCCAGCAGTTTATTGGACAGGGTCTATACCGGCTACACCTTC. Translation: CASSLLDRVYTGYTF.

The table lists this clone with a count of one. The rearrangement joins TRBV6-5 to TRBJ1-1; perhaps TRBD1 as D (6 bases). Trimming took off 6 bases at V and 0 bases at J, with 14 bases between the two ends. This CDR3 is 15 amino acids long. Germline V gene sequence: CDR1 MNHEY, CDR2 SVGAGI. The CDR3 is CASSRTGNMNTEAFF. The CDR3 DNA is TGTGCCAGCAGCCGAACAGGGAACATGAACACTGAAGCTTTCTTT.

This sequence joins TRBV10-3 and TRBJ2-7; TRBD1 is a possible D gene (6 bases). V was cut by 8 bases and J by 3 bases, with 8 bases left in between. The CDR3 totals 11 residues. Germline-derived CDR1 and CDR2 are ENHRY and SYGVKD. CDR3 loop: CAIGQNYEQYF. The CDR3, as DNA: TGTGCCATCGGACAGAACTACGAGCAGTACTTC.

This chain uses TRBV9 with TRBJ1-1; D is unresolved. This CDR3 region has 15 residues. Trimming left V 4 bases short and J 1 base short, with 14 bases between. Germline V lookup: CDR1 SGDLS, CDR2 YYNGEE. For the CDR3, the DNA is TGTGCCAGCAGCCCCCGTTCAGGCTCGAACACTGAAGCTTTCTTT. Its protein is CASSPRSGSNTEAFF.

The CDR3 coding sequence is TGCAGTGCTAGTCGTGGTGGAGGTACGGCTGGCTACACCTTC. It is translated as CSASRGGGTAGYTF. This chain connects TRBV20-1 to TRBJ1-2; D gene uncertain. V lost 3 bases, J lost 7 bases, and 18 bases lay in between. Germline CDR1 is DFQATT and CDR2 is SNEGSKA (reference sequence). This CDR3 is built from 14 residues.

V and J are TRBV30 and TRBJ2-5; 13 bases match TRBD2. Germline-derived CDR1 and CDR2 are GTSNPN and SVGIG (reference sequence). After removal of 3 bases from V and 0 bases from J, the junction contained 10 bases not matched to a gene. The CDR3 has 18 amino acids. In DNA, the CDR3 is TGTGCCTGGAGCCCGGGACTAGCGGGACCCACATACCAAGAGACCCAGTACTTC. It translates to CAWSPGLAGPTYQETQYF.

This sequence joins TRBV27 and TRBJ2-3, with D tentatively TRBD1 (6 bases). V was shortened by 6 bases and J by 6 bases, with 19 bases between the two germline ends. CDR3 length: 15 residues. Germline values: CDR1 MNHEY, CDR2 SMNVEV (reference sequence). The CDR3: CASRGATFLGDTQYF. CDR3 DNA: TGTGCCAGCAGGGGGGCTACCTTCCTCGGGGATACGCAGTATTTT.

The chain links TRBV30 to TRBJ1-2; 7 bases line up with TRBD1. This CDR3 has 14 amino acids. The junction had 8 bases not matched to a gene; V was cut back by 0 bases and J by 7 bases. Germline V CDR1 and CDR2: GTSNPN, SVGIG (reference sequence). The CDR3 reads CAWSVGTVSVGYTF. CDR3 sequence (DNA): TGTGCCTGGAGTGTAGGGACAGTATCTGTTGGCTACACCTTC.

DNA for the CDR3: TGTGCCAGCAGCCTCCGGACAGGGAGGAATGAGCAGTTCTTC. As protein: CASSLRTGRNEQFF. The chain is built from TRBV5-6 and TRBJ2-1, with 8 bases identical to TRBD1. Germline CDR1 SGHDT, CDR2 YYEEEE. Trimming at V came to 4 bases and at J to 7 bases, leaving 7 bases not matched to a gene. This CDR3 has 14 residues.